This TCR beta chain was identified in a study of T cells in Graves' hyperthyroidism and ophthalmopathy. RNA transcripts were the template for amplifying TCR beta CDR3 regions. RT-PCR in the first round (using the HTBI primer set) targeted the TCR CDR3. MiXCR was run by TCRdb on the multiplex PCR reads, yielding one entry per CDR3 protein. The sample consists of under 550,000 distinct CDR3 sequences, less than 20% of them appearing once. The sequencing sample was made of blood. The clonotype originates from a man in his forties or fifties with Graves' ophthalmopathy.

In DNA, the CDR3 is TGTGCCAGCAGTGAAGGTTTCCGGGGTCCAAATCAGCCCCAGCATTTT. Protein product: CASSEGFRGPNQPQHF. The chain links TRBV2 to TRBJ1-5, with D unclear. V was trimmed by 1 base and J by 4 bases, leaving 14 bases between them. There are 16 residues in the CDR3. Germline lookup yields CDR1 SNHLY and CDR2 FYNNEI.